The rows below give T cell receptor beta chains drawn from one sample of a study of blood T cell repertoires in COVID-19. TCRdb's copy holds only in-frame clones and misses some; the assay was immunoSEQ multiplex PCR. The sample shows hundreds of thousands of clones, 85% to 90% of them seen only once. Sample: peripheral blood. The receptors stem from a woman between 35 and 50 years old who had recovered from COVID-19. CDR3s include the opening cysteine and the closing phenylalanine or tryptophan. A D gene is named only where the DNA matches it firmly. Part of the rows lack a size; the others show once, few, many or a class for expanded clones.

V gene: TRBV11-2; D gene: TRBD2; clone size: .; J gene: TRBJ2-5; CDR3 protein: CASSLFSGGNQETQYF; CDR3 DNA: TGTGCCAGCAGCTTATTTTCCGGGGGGAACCAAGAGACCCAGTACTTC
V gene: TRBV21-1; D gene: .; clone size: .; J gene: TRBJ1-6; CDR3 protein: CASRVRTGDSPLHF; CDR3 DNA: TGTGCCAGCAGGGTACGAACAGGCGATTCACCCCTCCACTTT
V gene: TRBV7-9; D gene: TRBD2; clone size: .; J gene: TRBJ2-1; CDR3 protein: CASRTASGSYNEQFF; CDR3 DNA: TGTGCCAGCAGAACGGCCAGCGGGAGTTACAATGAGCAGTTCTTC
V gene: TRBV5-4; D gene: TRBD1; clone size: .; J gene: TRBJ2-6; CDR3 protein: CASLTGGVSGANVLTF; CDR3 DNA: TGTGCCAGCCTGACAGGGGGGGTCTCCGGGGCCAACGTCCTGACTTTC
V gene: TRBV9; D gene: .; clone size: .; J gene: TRBJ1-6; CDR3 protein: CASSVGSGSYNSPLHF; CDR3 DNA: TGTGCCAGCAGCGTAGGTTCTGGCAGCTATAATTCACCCCTCCACTTT
V gene: TRBV30; D gene: .; clone size: .; J gene: TRBJ1-5; CDR3 protein: CAWSLRAGVNQPQHF; CDR3 DNA: TGTGCCTGGAGCCTGCGGGCGGGGGTCAATCAGCCCCAGCATTTT
V gene: TRBV30; D gene: .; clone size: .; J gene: TRBJ1-6; CDR3 protein: CAWIGAGDINSPLHF; CDR3 DNA: TGTGCCTGGATTGGGGCCGGTGACATCAATTCACCCCTCCACTTT
V gene: TRBV5-4; D gene: TRBD1; clone size: .; J gene: TRBJ2-2; CDR3 protein: CASSTPGQGVGELFF; CDR3 DNA: TGTGCCAGCAGTACGCCGGGACAGGGGGTCGGGGAGCTGTTTTTT
V gene: TRBV5-6; D gene: TRBD1; clone size: .; J gene: TRBJ1-2; CDR3 protein: CASSLGPPGQGGGYGYTF; CDR3 DNA: TGTGCCAGCAGCTTGGGGCCACCGGGACAGGGAGGGGGCTATGGCTACACCTTC
V gene: TRBV18; D gene: TRBD1; clone size: .; J gene: TRBJ1-5; CDR3 protein: CASSPQTGGWGNQPQHF; CDR3 DNA: TGTGCCAGCTCACCCCAGACAGGGGGCTGGGGCAATCAGCCCCAGCATTTT
V gene: TRBV5-1; D gene: TRBD2; clone size: .; J gene: TRBJ2-2; CDR3 protein: CASSAAGPNTGELFF; CDR3 DNA: TGCGCCAGCAGCGCAGCGGGACCCAACACCGGGGAGCTGTTTTTT
V gene: TRBV7-9; D gene: .; clone size: .; J gene: TRBJ1-1; CDR3 protein: CASSPVGQINTEAFF; CDR3 DNA: TGTGCCAGCAGCCCTGTCGGACAGATTAACACTGAAGCTTTCTTT
V gene: TRBV7-9; D gene: .; clone size: few; J gene: TRBJ2-1; CDR3 protein: CASSPRSGPAYNEQFF; CDR3 DNA: TGTGCCAGCAGCCCTCGCAGCGGGCCGGCCTACAATGAGCAGTTCTTC
V gene: TRBV5-1; D gene: TRBD2; clone size: .; J gene: TRBJ2-5; CDR3 protein: CASSPGTSGSTETQYF; CDR3 DNA: TGCGCCAGCAGCCCCGGGACTAGCGGGAGTACCGAGACCCAGTACTTC
V gene: TRBV19; D gene: .; clone size: .; J gene: TRBJ2-5; CDR3 protein: CASGGPLGFGETQYF; CDR3 DNA: TGTGCCTCGGGGGGCCCTCTAGGTTTTGGAGAGACCCAGTACTTC
V gene: TRBV5-4; D gene: .; clone size: .; J gene: TRBJ2-1; CDR3 protein: CQPGAHNEQFF; CDR3 DNA: TGTCAGCCGGGAGCGCACAATGAGCAGTTCTTC
V gene: TRBV5-1; D gene: .; clone size: once; J gene: TRBJ2-1; CDR3 protein: CASSSSTGQFF; CDR3 DNA: TGCGCCAGCAGCTCCTCGACAGGGCAGTTCTTC
V gene: TRBV5-4; D gene: .; clone size: .; J gene: TRBJ1-2; CDR3 protein: CASSWSDTNYGYTF; CDR3 DNA: TGTGCCAGCAGCTGGTCGGACACTAACTATGGCTACACCTTC
V gene: TRBV2; D gene: .; clone size: .; J gene: TRBJ1-3; CDR3 protein: CASSSAWAFSGNTIYF; CDR3 DNA: TGTGCCAGCAGTTCGGCCTGGGCCTTCTCTGGAAACACCATATATTTT
V gene: TRBV4-2; D gene: TRBD1; clone size: .; J gene: TRBJ1-4; CDR3 protein: CASSQPTRDRGEKLFF; CDR3 DNA: TGTGCCAGCAGCCAACCCACCCGGGACAGGGGTGAAAAACTGTTTTTT
V gene: TRBV6-5; D gene: TRBD1; clone size: .; J gene: TRBJ1-2; CDR3 protein: CASSYLGTGGAYTF; CDR3 DNA: TGTGCCAGCAGTTATCTTGGGACAGGGGGGGCCTACACCTTC
V gene: TRBV7-2; D gene: .; clone size: .; J gene: TRBJ2-2; CDR3 protein: CASSFGQGATGAGELFF; CDR3 DNA: TGTGCCAGCAGCTTTGGGCAGGGCGCCACTGGCGCCGGGGAGCTGTTTTTT
V gene: TRBV30; D gene: TRBD2; clone size: .; J gene: TRBJ2-3; CDR3 protein: CAWYTGGSTDTQYF; CDR3 DNA: TGTGCCTGGTACACCGGGGGGAGCACAGATACGCAGTATTTT
V gene: TRBV18; D gene: TRBD2; clone size: .; J gene: TRBJ2-7; CDR3 protein: CASSPLGLADSYEQYF; CDR3 DNA: TGTGCCAGCTCACCATTGGGACTAGCGGACTCCTACGAGCAGTACTTC
V gene: TRBV12-5; D gene: .; clone size: .; J gene: TRBJ1-2; CDR3 protein: CASGPDRLYGYTF; CDR3 DNA: TGTGCTAGTGGCCCGGACAGACTCTATGGCTACACCTTC
V gene: TRBV10-2; D gene: .; clone size: .; J gene: TRBJ1-1; CDR3 protein: CASNLRGEAFF; CDR3 DNA: TGCGCCAGCAACCTCAGGGGTGAAGCTTTCTTT
V gene: TRBV7-8; D gene: .; clone size: .; J gene: TRBJ1-5; CDR3 protein: CASNEGVGAGPQHF; CDR3 DNA: TGTGCCAGCAACGAAGGGGTAGGGGCCGGGCCCCAGCATTTT
V gene: TRBV7-6; D gene: .; clone size: once; J gene: TRBJ1-5; CDR3 protein: CASSLGGGGAKGPQHF; CDR3 DNA: TGTGCCAGCAGCTTAGGGGGGGGCGGCGCAAAGGGTCCCCAGCATTTT
V gene: TRBV5-1; D gene: .; clone size: .; J gene: TRBJ1-1; CDR3 protein: CASSLVVSPEAFF; CDR3 DNA: TGCGCCAGCAGCTTGGTGGTAAGCCCCGAAGCTTTCTTT
V gene: TRBV19; D gene: TRBD2; clone size: .; J gene: TRBJ2-3; CDR3 protein: CASSASGPSVTDTQYF; CDR3 DNA: TGTGCCAGTAGTGCTAGCGGGCCCTCGGTCACAGATACGCAGTATTTT
V gene: TRBV4-2; D gene: .; clone size: .; J gene: TRBJ1-1; CDR3 protein: CASSPSTLLSGGWEAFF; CDR3 DNA: TGTGCCAGCAGCCCCTCAACCCTCCTTTCCGGCGGGTGGGAAGCTTTCTTT
V gene: TRBV18; D gene: TRBD1; clone size: .; J gene: TRBJ2-1; CDR3 protein: CASSSTGGSYNEQFF; CDR3 DNA: TGTGCCAGCTCATCCACAGGGGGGTCCTACAATGAGCAGTTCTTC
V gene: TRBV9; D gene: TRBD1; clone size: .; J gene: TRBJ1-3; CDR3 protein: CASSRQGGSGNTIYF; CDR3 DNA: TGTGCCAGCAGCCGACAGGGAGGCTCTGGAAACACCATATATTTT
V gene: TRBV4-2; D gene: .; clone size: .; J gene: TRBJ2-7; CDR3 protein: CASSPPGQAYEQYF; CDR3 DNA: TGTGCCAGCAGCCCCCCCGGCCAGGCCTACGAGCAGTACTTC
V gene: TRBV5-1; D gene: TRBD1; clone size: .; J gene: TRBJ1-2; CDR3 protein: CASSPTSRGQSYGYTF; CDR3 DNA: TGCGCCAGCAGCCCAACATCGAGGGGGCAGAGCTATGGCTACACCTTC
V gene: TRBV25-1; D gene: .; clone size: .; J gene: TRBJ2-1; CDR3 protein: CASSHPAPINEQFF; CDR3 DNA: TGTGCCAGCAGCCACCCAGCGCCCATCAATGAGCAGTTCTTC
V gene: TRBV18; D gene: .; clone size: .; J gene: TRBJ1-4; CDR3 protein: CASSVAPRGRDEKLFF; CDR3 DNA: TGTGCCAGCTCAGTGGCCCCACGGGGTAGAGATGAAAAACTGTTTTTT
V gene: TRBV3-1/TRBV3-2; D gene: .; clone size: .; J gene: TRBJ2-1; CDR3 protein: CASSRATPEQFF; CDR3 DNA: TGTGCCAGCAGCCGGGCGACGCCTGAGCAGTTCTTC
V gene: TRBV7-3; D gene: TRBD1; clone size: .; J gene: TRBJ2-7; CDR3 protein: CASSPRDRLGEQYF; CDR3 DNA: TGTGCCAGCAGCCCCCGGGACAGGCTGGGGGAGCAGTACTTC
V gene: TRBV5-8; D gene: .; clone size: .; J gene: TRBJ2-1; CDR3 protein: CASSFGTYNEQFF; CDR3 DNA: TGTGCCAGCAGCTTTGGCACCTACAATGAGCAGTTCTTC
V gene: TRBV6-2/TRBV6-3; D gene: .; clone size: once; J gene: TRBJ2-1; CDR3 protein: CASSKGRSGGEQFF; CDR3 DNA: TGTGCCAGCAGTAAGGGTCGTAGCGGAGGGGAGCAGTTCTTC
V gene: TRBV6-6; D gene: TRBD1; clone size: .; J gene: TRBJ2-7; CDR3 protein: CASSPRDRGTEQYF; CDR3 DNA: TGTGCCAGCAGTCCCCGGGACAGGGGCACCGAGCAGTACTTC
V gene: TRBV6-5; D gene: .; clone size: .; J gene: TRBJ1-4; CDR3 protein: CASSYSGTYSNEKLFF; CDR3 DNA: TGTGCCAGCAGTTACTCCGGGACTTACTCTAATGAAAAACTGTTTTTT
V gene: TRBV6-5; D gene: TRBD1; clone size: .; J gene: TRBJ1-3; CDR3 protein: CASSYPGQGSGNTIYF; CDR3 DNA: TGTGCCAGCAGTTACCCGGGACAGGGCTCAGGAAACACCATATATTTT
V gene: TRBV24-1; D gene: .; clone size: .; J gene: TRBJ1-1; CDR3 protein: CATSGGRGRGTEAFF; CDR3 DNA: TGTGCCACCAGTGGGGGGCGGGGGCGAGGCACTGAAGCTTTCTTT
V gene: TRBV30; D gene: .; clone size: once; J gene: TRBJ1-6; CDR3 protein: CAWSVPLSHGNSPLHF; CDR3 DNA: TGTGCCTGGAGTGTACCCCTAAGTCACGGGAATTCACCCCTCCACTTT
V gene: TRBV24-1; D gene: .; clone size: .; J gene: TRBJ2-5; CDR3 protein: CATSDHPTGTRQETQYF; CDR3 DNA: TGTGCCACCAGTGACCACCCGACAGGGACTCGCCAAGAGACCCAGTACTTC
V gene: TRBV9; D gene: TRBD2; clone size: .; J gene: TRBJ2-5; CDR3 protein: CASSPRGSGRQETQYF; CDR3 DNA: TGTGCCAGCAGCCCCCGGGGTAGCGGGAGGCAAGAGACCCAGTACTTC
V gene: TRBV5-1; D gene: .; clone size: .; J gene: TRBJ2-1; CDR3 protein: CASSLVSNNEQFF; CDR3 DNA: TGCGCCAGCAGCTTGGTCAGTAACAATGAGCAGTTCTTC
V gene: TRBV7-9; D gene: TRBD2; clone size: .; J gene: TRBJ2-7; CDR3 protein: CASSLARGLAGVGSYEQYF; CDR3 DNA: TGTGCCAGCAGCTTAGCGCGGGGACTAGCGGGAGTGGGTTCCTACGAGCAGTACTTC
V gene: TRBV12-2; D gene: .; clone size: .; J gene: TRBJ2-7; CDR3 protein: CASRLAESGTGGYEQYF; CDR3 DNA: TGTGCAAGTCGCTTAGCAGAATCCGGGACTGGCGGGTACGAGCAGTACTTC